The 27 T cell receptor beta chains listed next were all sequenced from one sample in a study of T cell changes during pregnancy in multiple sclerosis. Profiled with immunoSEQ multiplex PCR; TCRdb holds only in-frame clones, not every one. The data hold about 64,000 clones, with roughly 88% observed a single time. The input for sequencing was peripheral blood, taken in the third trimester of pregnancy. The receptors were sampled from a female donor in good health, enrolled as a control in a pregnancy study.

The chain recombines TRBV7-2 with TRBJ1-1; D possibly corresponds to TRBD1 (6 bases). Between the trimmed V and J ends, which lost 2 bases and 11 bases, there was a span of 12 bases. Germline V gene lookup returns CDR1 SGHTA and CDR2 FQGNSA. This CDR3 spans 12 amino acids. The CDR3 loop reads CASSLRYRAAFF. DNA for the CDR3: TGTGCCAGCAGCTTAAGATACAGGGCTGCTTTCTTT. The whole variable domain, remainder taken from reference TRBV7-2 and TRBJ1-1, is GAGVSQSPSNKVTEKGKDVELRCDPISGHTALYWYRQSLGQGLEFLIYFQGNSAPDKSGLPSDRFSAERTGGSVSTLTIQRTQQEDSAVYLCASSLRYRAAFFGQGTRLTVV.

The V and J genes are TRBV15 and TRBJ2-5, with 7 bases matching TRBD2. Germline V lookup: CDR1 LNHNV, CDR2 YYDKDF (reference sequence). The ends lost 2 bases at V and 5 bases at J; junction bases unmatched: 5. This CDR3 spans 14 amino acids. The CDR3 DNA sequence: TGTGCCACCAGCAGATATGCCGGGGGGGAGACCCAGTACTTC. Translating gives CATSRYAGGETQYF. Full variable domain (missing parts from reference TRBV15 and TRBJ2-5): DAMVIQNPRYQVTQFGKPVTLSCSQTLNHNVMYWYQQKSSQAPKLLFHYYDKDFNNEADTPDNFQSRRPNTSFCFLDIRSPGLGDTAMYLCATSRYAGGETQYFGPGTRLLVL.

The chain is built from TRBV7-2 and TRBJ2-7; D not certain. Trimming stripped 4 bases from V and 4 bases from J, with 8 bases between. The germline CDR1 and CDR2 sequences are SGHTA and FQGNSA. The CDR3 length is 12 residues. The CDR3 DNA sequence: TGTGCCAGCAGCTCATCACAGTACGAGCAGTACTTC. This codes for CASSSSQYEQYF.

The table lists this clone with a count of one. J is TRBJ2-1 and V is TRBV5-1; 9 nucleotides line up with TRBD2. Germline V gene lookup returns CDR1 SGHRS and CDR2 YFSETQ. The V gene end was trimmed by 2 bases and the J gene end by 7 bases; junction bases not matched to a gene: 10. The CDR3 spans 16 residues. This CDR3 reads CASSLGPSGVGNEQFF. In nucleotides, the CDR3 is TGCGCCAGCAGCTTAGGGCCTAGCGGGGTTGGTAATGAGCAGTTCTTC.

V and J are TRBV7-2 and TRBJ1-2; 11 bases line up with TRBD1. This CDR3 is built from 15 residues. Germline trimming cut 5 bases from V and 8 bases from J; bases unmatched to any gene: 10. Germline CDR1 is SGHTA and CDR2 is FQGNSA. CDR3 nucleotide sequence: TGTGCCAGCAGCCCGCGGACAGGGGGCTTGGGGGGCTACACCTTC. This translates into CASSPRTGGLGGYTF.

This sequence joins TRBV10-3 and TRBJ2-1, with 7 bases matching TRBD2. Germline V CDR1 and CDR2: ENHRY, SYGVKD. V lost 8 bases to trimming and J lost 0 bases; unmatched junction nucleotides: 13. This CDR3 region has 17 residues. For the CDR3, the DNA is TGTGCCATCTCGGGGCTAGCGGTGTCAAGCTCCTACAATGAGCAGTTCTTC. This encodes CAISGLAVSSSYNEQFF.

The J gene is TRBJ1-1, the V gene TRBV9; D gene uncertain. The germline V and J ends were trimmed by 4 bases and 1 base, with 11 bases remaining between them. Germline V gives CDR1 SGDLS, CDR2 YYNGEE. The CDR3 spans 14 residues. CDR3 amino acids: CASSPLMANTEAFF. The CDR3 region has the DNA TGTGCCAGCAGCCCCCTGATGGCGAACACTGAAGCTTTCTTT.

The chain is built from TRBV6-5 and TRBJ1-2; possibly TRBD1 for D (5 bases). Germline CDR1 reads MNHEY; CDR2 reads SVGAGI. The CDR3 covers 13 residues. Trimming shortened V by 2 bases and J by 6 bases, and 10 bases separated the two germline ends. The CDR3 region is CASSYAGYDGYTF. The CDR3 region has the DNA TGTGCCAGCAGTTACGCAGGGTACGATGGCTACACCTTC.

For the CDR3, the DNA is TGTGCCAGCAGCGTAGTGGGAACTAGCGGGGCTAACACAGATACGCAGTATTTT. This encodes CASSVVGTSGANTDTQYF. The chain recombines TRBV9 with TRBJ2-3; TRBD2 aligns across 10 bases. This CDR3 has 18 residues. Germline V gene data show CDR1 as SGDLS and CDR2 as YYNGEE. V lost 0 bases, J lost 2 bases, and 9 bases stayed unmatched.

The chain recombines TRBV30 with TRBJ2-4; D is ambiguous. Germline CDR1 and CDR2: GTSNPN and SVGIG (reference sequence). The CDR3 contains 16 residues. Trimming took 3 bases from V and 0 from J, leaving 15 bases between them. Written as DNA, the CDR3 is TGTGCCTGGAGCCCCCCGGTTAAACTAGCCAAAAACATTCAGTACTTC. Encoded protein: CAWSPPVKLAKNIQYF. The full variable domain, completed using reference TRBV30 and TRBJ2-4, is SQTIHQWPATLVQPVGSPLSLECTVEGTSNPNLYWYRQAAGRGLQLLFYSVGIGQISSEVPQNLSASRPQDRQFILSSKKLLLSDSGFYLCAWSPPVKLAKNIQYFGAGTRLSVL.

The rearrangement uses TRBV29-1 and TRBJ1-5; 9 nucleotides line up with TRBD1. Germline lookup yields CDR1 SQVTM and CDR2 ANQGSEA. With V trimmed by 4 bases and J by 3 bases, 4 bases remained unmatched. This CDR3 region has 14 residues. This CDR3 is CSVGNRGPNQPQHF. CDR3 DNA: TGCAGCGTTGGGAACAGGGGGCCCAATCAGCCCCAGCATTTT.

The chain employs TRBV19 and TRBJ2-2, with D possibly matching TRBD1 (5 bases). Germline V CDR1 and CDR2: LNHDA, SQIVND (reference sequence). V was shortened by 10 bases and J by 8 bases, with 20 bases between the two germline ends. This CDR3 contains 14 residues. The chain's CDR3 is CATTPPGFKGELFF. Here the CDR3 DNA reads TGTGCCACCACCCCTCCAGGGTTTAAGGGGGAGCTGTTTTTT.

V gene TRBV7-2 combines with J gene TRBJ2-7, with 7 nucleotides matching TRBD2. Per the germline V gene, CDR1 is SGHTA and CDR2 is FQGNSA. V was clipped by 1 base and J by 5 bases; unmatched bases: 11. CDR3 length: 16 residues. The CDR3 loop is CASSLGPTGGADEQYF. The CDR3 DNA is TGTGCCAGCAGCTTAGGGCCTACGGGAGGAGCAGACGAGCAGTACTTC.

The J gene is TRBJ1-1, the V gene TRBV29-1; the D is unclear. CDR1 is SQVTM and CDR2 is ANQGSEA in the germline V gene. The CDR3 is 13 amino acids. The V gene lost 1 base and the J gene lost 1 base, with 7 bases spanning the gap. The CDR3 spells CSVEVGENTEAFF. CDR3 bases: TGCAGCGTTGAAGTCGGGGAGAACACTGAAGCTTTCTTT.

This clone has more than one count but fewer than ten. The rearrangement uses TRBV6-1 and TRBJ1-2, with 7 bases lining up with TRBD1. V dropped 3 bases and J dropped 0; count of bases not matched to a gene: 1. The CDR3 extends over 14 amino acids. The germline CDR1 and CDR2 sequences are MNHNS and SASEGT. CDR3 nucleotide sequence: TGTGCCAGCAGTGAGGGACAGACTAACTATGGCTACACCTTC. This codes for CASSEGQTNYGYTF.

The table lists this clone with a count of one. CDR3 loop: CASSFSGTSRTGELFF. The CDR3 nucleotides read TGTGCCAGCAGCTTCTCCGGGACTAGTAGGACCGGGGAGCTGTTTTTT. V is TRBV13 and J is TRBJ2-2, with 8 bases that match TRBD2. The CDR3 runs to 16 residues. Germline-derived CDR1 and CDR2 are PRHDT and FYEKMQ (reference sequence). V gave up 3 bases and J gave up 5 bases; unmatched junction bases: 8.

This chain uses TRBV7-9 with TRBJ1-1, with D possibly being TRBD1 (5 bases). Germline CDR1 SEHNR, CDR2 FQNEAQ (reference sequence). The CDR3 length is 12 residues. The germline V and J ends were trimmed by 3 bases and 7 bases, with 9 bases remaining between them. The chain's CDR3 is CASSFGDSEAFF. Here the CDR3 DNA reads TGTGCCAGCAGCTTTGGTGACAGTGAAGCTTTCTTT.

Here the CDR3 reads CASSLGDRRNYEQYF. The CDR3 DNA reads as TGTGCCAGCAGCTTGGGGGACAGACGGAACTACGAGCAGTACTTC. The rearrangement links TRBV5-4 to TRBJ2-7, with TRBD1 matching 7 bases. V was pared by 0 bases and J by 3 bases, with 6 bases of the junction left unmatched. CDR1 is SGHNT, CDR2 YYREEE, per germline (reference sequence). The CDR3 runs to 15 residues.

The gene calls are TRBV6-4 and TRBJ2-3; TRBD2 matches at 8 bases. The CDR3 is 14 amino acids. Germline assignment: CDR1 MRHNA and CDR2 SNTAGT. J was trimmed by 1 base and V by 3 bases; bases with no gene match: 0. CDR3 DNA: TGTGCCAGCAGTGAAGCGGGAGGCACAGATACGCAGTATTTT. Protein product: CASSEAGGTDTQYF.

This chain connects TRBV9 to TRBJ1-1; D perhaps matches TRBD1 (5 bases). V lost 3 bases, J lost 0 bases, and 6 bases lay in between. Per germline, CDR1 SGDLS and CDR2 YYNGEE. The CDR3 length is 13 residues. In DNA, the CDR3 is TGTGCCAGCAGCGCGACAGTGAACACTGAAGCTTTCTTT. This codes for CASSATVNTEAFF.

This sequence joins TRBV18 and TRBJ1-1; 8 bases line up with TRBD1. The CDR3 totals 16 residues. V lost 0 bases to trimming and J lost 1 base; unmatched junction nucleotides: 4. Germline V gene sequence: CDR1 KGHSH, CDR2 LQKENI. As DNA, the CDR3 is TGTGCCAGCTCACCACCTCGGACAGGGAAGAACACTGAAGCTTTCTTT. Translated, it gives CASSPPRTGKNTEAFF.

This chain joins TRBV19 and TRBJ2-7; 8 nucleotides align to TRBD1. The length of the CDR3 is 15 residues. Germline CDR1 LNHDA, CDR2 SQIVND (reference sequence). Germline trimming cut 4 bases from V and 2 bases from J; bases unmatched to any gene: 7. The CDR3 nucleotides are TGTGCCAGTAGTAGAGGACAGGGAGCCACCTACGAGCAGTACTTC. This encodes CASSRGQGATYEQYF.

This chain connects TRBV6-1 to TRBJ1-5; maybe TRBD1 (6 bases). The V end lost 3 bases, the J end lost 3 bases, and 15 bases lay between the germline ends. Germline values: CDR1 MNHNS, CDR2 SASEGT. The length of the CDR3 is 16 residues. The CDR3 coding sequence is TGTGCCAGCAGTGAGTCGCGGGGGCCACTCAATCAGCCCCAGCATTTT. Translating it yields CASSESRGPLNQPQHF.

CDR3 coding DNA: TGTGCCAGCAGCTTAGATGGCAGGTCAGATACGCAGTATTTT. Translated, it gives CASSLDGRSDTQYF. V usage is TRBV11-3 and J usage is TRBJ2-3; no clear D gene. The CDR3 length is 14 residues. The V end was cut by 0 bases, the J end by 4 bases, with 8 bases between. Germline V gene lookup returns CDR1 SGHNT and CDR2 YENEEA.

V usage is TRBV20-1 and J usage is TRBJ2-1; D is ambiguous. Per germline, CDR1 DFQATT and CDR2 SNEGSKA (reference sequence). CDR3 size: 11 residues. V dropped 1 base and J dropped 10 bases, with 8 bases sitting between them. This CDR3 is CSARVVAEQFF. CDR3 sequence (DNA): TGCAGTGCTAGAGTCGTAGCAGAGCAGTTCTTC.

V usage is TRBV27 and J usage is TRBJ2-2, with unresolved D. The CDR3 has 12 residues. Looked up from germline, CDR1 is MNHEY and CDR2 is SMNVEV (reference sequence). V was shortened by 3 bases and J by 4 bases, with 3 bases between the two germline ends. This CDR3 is CASSFRTGELFF. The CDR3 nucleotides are TGTGCCAGCAGTTTTCGCACCGGGGAGCTGTTTTTT.

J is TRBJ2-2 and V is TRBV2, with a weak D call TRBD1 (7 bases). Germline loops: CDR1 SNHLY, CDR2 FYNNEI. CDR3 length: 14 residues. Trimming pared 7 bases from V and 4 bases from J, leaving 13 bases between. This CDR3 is CASINRGGTGELFF. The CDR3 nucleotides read TGTGCCAGCATCAACAGGGGAGGCACCGGGGAGCTGTTTTTT.